The clone carrying this T cell receptor (beta chain) was seen only a few times. The data were taken from a study of blood T cell repertoires in COVID-19. Study-level background: The origin of the acute and convalescent COVID-19 samples was the United States, Italy and Spain.

In germline, CDR1 is SQVTM, CDR2 ANQGSEA. The CDR3 covers 13 residues. V was clipped by 4 bases and J by 9 bases; unmatched bases: 6. The repertoire was sequenced with immunoSEQ multiplex PCR; TCRdb's copy has only in-frame clones and lacks some. The sample carries more than 70,000 clones, roughly 77% recorded once. The chain combines TRBV29-1 with TRBJ1-6; the match to TRBD1 covers 7 bases. The TCR comes from a human donor in a cohort sampled during active COVID-19. Sequenced input: peripheral blood. The CDR3 DNA reads as TGCAGCGTTGTTGAGGGGGCAGGTTCACCCCTCCACTTT. It codes for CSVVEGAGSPLHF. Drawing the rest from reference TRBV29-1 and TRBJ1-6, the complete variable domain is SAVISQKPSRDICQRGTSLTIQCQVDSQVTMMFWYRQQPGQSLTLIATANQGSEATYESGFVIDKFPISRPNLTFSTLTVSNMSPEDSSIYLCSVVEGAGSPLHFGNGTRLTVT.